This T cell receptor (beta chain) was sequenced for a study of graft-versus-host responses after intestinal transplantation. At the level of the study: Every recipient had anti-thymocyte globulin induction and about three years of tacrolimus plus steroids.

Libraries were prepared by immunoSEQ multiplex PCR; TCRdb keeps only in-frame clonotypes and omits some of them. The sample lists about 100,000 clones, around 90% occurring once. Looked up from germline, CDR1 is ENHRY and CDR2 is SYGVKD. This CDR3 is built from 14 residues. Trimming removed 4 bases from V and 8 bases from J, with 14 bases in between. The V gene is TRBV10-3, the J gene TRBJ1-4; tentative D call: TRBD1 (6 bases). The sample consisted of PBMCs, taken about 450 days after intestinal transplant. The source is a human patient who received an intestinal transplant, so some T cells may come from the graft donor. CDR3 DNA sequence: TGTGCCATCAGTGGTCAGGGGCAATACGAAAAACTGTTTTTT. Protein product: CAISGQGQYEKLFF.